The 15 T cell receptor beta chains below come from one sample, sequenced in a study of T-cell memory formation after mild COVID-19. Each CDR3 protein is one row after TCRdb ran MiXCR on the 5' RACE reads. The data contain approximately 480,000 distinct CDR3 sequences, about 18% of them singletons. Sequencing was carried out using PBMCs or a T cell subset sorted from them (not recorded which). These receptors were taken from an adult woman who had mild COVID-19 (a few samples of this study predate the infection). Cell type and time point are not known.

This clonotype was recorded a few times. The DNA for the CDR3 is TGTGCCAGTACCCCGGGGGGACAACCCTATGGCTACACCTTC. Residues: CASTPGGQPYGYTF. The J gene is TRBJ1-2, the V gene TRBV6-5; D may be TRBD1 (6 bases). The CDR3 length is 14 residues. Germline values: CDR1 MNHEY, CDR2 SVGAGI. Trimming removed 9 bases at V and 4 bases at J, with 18 bases between.

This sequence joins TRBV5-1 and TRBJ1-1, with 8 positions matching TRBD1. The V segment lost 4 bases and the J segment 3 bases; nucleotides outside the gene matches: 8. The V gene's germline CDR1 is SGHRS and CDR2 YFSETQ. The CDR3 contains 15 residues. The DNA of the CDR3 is TGCGCCAGCAGCCGGACAGGGTTGAAGGACACTGAAGCTTTCTTT. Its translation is CASSRTGLKDTEAFF.

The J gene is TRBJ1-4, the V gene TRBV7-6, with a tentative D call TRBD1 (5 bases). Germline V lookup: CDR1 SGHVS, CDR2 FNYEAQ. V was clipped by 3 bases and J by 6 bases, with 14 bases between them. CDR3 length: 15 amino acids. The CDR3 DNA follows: TGTGCCAGCAGCTTGGGACCGAAACTCGATGAAAAACTGTTTTTT. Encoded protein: CASSLGPKLDEKLFF. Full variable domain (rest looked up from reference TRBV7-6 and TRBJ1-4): GAGVSQSPRYKVTKRGQDVALRCDPISGHVSLYWYRQALGQGPEFLTYFNYEAQQDKSGLPNDRFSAERPEGSISTLTIQRTEQRDSAMYRCASSLGPKLDEKLFFGSGTQLSVL.

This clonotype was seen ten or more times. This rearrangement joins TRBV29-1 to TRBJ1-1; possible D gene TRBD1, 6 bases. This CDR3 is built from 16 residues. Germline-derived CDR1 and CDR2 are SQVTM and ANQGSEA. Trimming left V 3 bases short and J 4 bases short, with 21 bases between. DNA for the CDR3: TGCAGCGTTGATGACCAGGGGCTCACTAGAGGCACTGAAGCTTTCTTT. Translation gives CSVDDQGLTRGTEAFF.

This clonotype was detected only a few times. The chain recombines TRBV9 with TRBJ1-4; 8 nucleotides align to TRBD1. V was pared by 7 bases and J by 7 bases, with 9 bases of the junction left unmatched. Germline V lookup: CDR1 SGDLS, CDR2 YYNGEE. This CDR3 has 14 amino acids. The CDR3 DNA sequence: TGTGCCAGCTCTCCGGGACAGGCCTTTGAAAAACTGTTTTTT. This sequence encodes CASSPGQAFEKLFF.

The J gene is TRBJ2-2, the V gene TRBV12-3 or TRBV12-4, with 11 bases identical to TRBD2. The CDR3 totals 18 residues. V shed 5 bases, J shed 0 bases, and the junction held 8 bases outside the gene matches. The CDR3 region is CASSPPLAGGPNTGELFF. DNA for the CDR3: TGTGCCAGCAGTCCCCCGCTAGCGGGAGGACCGAACACCGGGGAGCTGTTTTTT.

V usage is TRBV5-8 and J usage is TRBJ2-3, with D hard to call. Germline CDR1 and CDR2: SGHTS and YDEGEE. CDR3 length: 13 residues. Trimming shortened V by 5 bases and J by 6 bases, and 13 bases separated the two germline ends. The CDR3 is CASRRRRYDTQYF. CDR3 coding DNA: TGTGCCAGCAGACGTCGACGGTATGATACGCAGTATTTT.

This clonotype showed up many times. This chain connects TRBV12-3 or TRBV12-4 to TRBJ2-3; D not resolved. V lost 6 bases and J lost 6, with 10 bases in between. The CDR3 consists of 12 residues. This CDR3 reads CASSPPRDTQYF. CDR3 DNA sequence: TGTGCCAGCAGCCCTCCGCGGGATACGCAGTATTTT.

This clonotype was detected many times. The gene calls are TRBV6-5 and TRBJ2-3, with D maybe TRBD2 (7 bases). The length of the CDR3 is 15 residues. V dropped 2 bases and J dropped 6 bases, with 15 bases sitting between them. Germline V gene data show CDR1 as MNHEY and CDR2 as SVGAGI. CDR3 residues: CASSYVRGATDTQYF. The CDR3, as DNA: TGTGCCAGCAGTTACGTACGGGGGGCCACGGATACGCAGTATTTT.

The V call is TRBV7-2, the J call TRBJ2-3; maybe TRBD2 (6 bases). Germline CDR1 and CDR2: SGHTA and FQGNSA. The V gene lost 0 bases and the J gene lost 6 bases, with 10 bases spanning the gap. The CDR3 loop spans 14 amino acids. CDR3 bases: TGTGCCAGCAGCTTAGCCGGGAGAGCGGATACGCAGTATTTT. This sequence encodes CASSLAGRADTQYF.

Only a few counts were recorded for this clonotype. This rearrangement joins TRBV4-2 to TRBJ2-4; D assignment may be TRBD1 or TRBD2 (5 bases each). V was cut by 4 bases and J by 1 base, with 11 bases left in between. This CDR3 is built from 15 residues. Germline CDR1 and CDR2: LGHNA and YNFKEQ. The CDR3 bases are TGTGCCAGCAGCCGAAACGAGGGGGCCAAAAACATTCAGTACTTC. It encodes CASSRNEGAKNIQYF.

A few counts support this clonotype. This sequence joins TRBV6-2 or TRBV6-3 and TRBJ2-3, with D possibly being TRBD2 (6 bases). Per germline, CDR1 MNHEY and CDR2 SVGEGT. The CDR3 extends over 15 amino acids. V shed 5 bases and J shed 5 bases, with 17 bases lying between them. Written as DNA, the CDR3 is TGTGCCAGCAGTAACGGAGGGGCAGGGCAAGATACGCAGTATTTT. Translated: CASSNGGAGQDTQYF.

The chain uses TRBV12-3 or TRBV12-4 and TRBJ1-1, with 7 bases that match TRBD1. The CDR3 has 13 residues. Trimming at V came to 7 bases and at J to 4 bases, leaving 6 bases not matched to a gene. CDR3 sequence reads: CASTRQGSTEAFF. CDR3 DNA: TGTGCCAGCACCCGACAGGGAAGCACTGAAGCTTTCTTT.

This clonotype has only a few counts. The CDR3 region has the DNA TGTGCCAGCAGTTACTCGATGGGTGGGATTGAAGCTTTCTTT. Translating gives CASSYSMGGIEAFF. The rearrangement joins TRBV6-5 to TRBJ1-1, with unresolved D. This CDR3 is 14 amino acids long. Per germline, CDR1 MNHEY and CDR2 SVGAGI. The ends were cut back, 0 bases at V and 7 bases at J, with 12 bases in the middle.

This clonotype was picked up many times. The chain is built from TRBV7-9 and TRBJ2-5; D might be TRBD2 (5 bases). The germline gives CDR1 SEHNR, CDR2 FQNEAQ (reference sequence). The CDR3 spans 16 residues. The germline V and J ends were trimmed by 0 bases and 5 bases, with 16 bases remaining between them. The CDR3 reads CASSLAQGRGAETQYF. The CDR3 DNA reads TGTGCCAGCAGCTTAGCCCAAGGGAGAGGCGCCGAGACCCAGTACTTC.